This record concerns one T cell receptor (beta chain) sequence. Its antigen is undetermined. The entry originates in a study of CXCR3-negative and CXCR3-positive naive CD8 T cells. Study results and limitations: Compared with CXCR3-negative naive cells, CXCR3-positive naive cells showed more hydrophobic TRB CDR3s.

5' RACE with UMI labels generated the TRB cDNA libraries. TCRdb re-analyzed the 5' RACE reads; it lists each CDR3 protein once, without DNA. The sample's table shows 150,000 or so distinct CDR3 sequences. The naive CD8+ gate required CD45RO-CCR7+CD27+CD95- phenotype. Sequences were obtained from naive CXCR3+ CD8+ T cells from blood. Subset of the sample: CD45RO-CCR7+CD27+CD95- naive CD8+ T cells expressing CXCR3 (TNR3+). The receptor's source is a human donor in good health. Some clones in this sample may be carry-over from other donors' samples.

The CDR3 spells CSARGGGFREQYF. The chain has TRBV20-1 and TRBJ2-7; absent DNA, TCRdb's TRBD1 call cannot be checked. The germline V gene has CDR1 DFQATT and CDR2 SNEGSKA (reference sequence). The CDR3 consists of 13 residues.